This T cell receptor (beta chain) stems from a study of T cells in localized non-small cell lung cancer. Study findings and constraints: Uninvolved adjacent lung showed peak T cell clonality, exceeding tumor.

This clone was found once. Its specificity is unknown. V shed 1 base and J shed 0 bases, with 5 bases lying between them. This CDR3 region has 14 residues. Germline-derived CDR1 and CDR2 are PRHDT and FYEKMQ (reference sequence). The table came from immunoSEQ multiplex PCR; TCRdb's copy has only in-frame clones and leaves some out. The sample includes approximately 88,000 clones, about nine tenths of them seen just once. V is TRBV13 and J is TRBJ2-3; D gene unclear. The clonotype was recovered from a woman aged 35-75 years with stage II squamous cell lung carcinoma. Here the sequenced sample was PBMCs, taken before any cancer treatment. The CDR3 region is CASSLVGSTDTQYF. DNA for the CDR3: TGTGCCAGCAGCTTAGTCGGGAGCACAGATACGCAGTATTTT.